Listed here are 25 T cell receptor beta chains from one sample, sequenced in a study of shared clonotypes between healthy human individuals. Libraries were prepared by immunoSEQ multiplex PCR; TCRdb keeps only in-frame clonotypes and omits some of them. Among approximately 1,500,000 clones listed, more than 95% were seen once. Input material: naive CD4+ T cells sorted from blood. Subset indicated: CD45RA+ positively selected. The receptors shown here come from a man aged 30 to 45 in good health.

The gene calls are TRBV5-1 and TRBJ1-1; possible D gene TRBD1, 5 bases. This CDR3 is 13 amino acids long. Germline values: CDR1 SGHRS, CDR2 YFSETQ. V dropped 6 bases and J dropped 6 bases, with 15 bases sitting between them. The CDR3: CASNPAGGPEAFF. The CDR3 bases are TGCGCCAGCAATCCCGCCGGGGGACCTGAAGCTTTCTTT.

This chain joins TRBV5-1 and TRBJ2-7; D possibly corresponds to TRBD1 (6 bases). V was pared by 4 bases and J by 2 bases, with 13 bases between. The CDR3 covers 14 residues. The V gene's germline CDR1 is SGHRS and CDR2 YFSETQ. CDR3 sequence: CASSGSGVAYEQYF. CDR3 bases: TGCGCCAGCAGCGGATCAGGGGTTGCCTACGAGCAGTACTTC.

The chain links TRBV10-3 to TRBJ2-7, with D possibly being TRBD1 (5 bases). The germline V gene has CDR1 ENHRY and CDR2 SYGVKD. Trimming took 6 bases from V and 0 from J, leaving 9 bases between them. This CDR3 comprises 13 residues. This CDR3 reads CAISRALSYEQYF. The CDR3 nucleotides read TGTGCCATCAGCAGGGCCCTCTCCTACGAGCAGTACTTC.

The rearrangement uses TRBV25-1 and TRBJ2-2; 9 nucleotides line up with TRBD2. Germline V gene lookup returns CDR1 MGHDK and CDR2 SYGVNS. The CDR3 length is 16 residues. V was pared by 5 bases and J by 1 base, with 5 bases of the junction left unmatched. CDR3 loop: CASSKREAMNTGELFF. The DNA of the CDR3 is TGTGCCAGCAGTAAGCGGGAGGCGATGAACACCGGGGAGCTGTTTTTT.

The rearrangement joins TRBV4-3 to TRBJ2-7; D remains unclear. V was cut by 0 bases and J by 6 bases, with 15 bases left in between. The germline V gene has CDR1 LGHNA and CDR2 YSLEER. The CDR3 is made up of 15 amino acids. The CDR3 DNA is TGCGCCAGCAGCCAAGATCAGGCTGGTCGGCGCGAGCAGTACTTC. This gives the protein CASSQDQAGRREQYF.

V is TRBV15 and J is TRBJ2-7; D unresolved. The CDR3 is 17 amino acids. From germline, CDR1 is LNHNV and CDR2 YYDKDF (reference sequence). V lost 2 bases, J lost 3 bases, and 20 bases lay in between. CDR3 nucleotide sequence: TGTGCCACCAGCAGATATGAAGGCCAGAGCCAAGTCTACGAGCAGTACTTC. Its protein product is CATSRYEGQSQVYEQYF.

The chain joins TRBV18 to TRBJ2-1, with TRBD1 matching over 10 bases. The germline V gene encodes CDR1 KGHSH and CDR2 LQKENI. The length of the CDR3 is 15 residues. V was clipped by 2 bases and J by 7 bases; unmatched bases: 5. In nucleotides, the CDR3 is TGTGCCAGCTCACCATGGGACAGGGGCGGAAATGAGCAGTTCTTC. Amino acids: CASSPWDRGGNEQFF.

Worth noting for this clone: Within the sample, other DNA sequences also encode this same CDR3. The chain links TRBV9 to TRBJ2-1, with 8 bases fitting TRBD2. The CDR3 extends over 14 amino acids. Germline CDR1 SGDLS, CDR2 YYNGEE. Trimming removed 2 bases from V and 4 bases from J; junction bases left unmatched: 2. This CDR3 reads CASSVTSAYNEQFF. In nucleotides, the CDR3 is TGTGCCAGCAGCGTGACTAGCGCTTACAATGAGCAGTTCTTC. Full variable domain (rest looked up from reference TRBV9 and TRBJ2-1): DSGVTQTPKHLITATGQRVTLRCSPRSGDLSVYWYQQSLDQGLQFLIQYYNGEERAKGNILERFSAQQFPDLHSELNLSSLELGDSALYFCASSVTSAYNEQFFGPGTRLTVL.

The rearrangement uses TRBV29-1 and TRBJ1-1, with a tentative D call TRBD1 (6 bases). Germline V gene lookup returns CDR1 SQVTM and CDR2 ANQGSEA. Trimming took off 5 bases at V and 1 base at J, with 11 bases between the two ends. There are 13 residues in the CDR3. The DNA for the CDR3 is TGCAGCGTTCCCGGGACACAGAACACTGAAGCTTTCTTT. As protein: CSVPGTQNTEAFF.

The chain employs TRBV19 and TRBJ1-2; TRBD1 is a possible D gene (6 bases). V was trimmed by 4 bases and J by 7 bases, leaving 13 bases between them. This CDR3 region has 13 residues. Germline lookup yields CDR1 LNHDA and CDR2 SQIVND (reference sequence). The CDR3 nucleotides are TGTGCCAGTAGTAATACAGGGAGCGGTGGCTACACCTTC. Translating it yields CASSNTGSGGYTF.

Of note for this clone: At the DNA level, this CDR3 is encoded by other sequences in the same sample as well. The chain uses TRBV11-2 and TRBJ2-7; 8 positions match TRBD2. The germline gives CDR1 SGHAT, CDR2 FQNNGV. J lost 2 bases, V lost 4 bases, and 4 bases had no gene match. The CDR3 length is 14 residues. The CDR3 DNA sequence: TGTGCCAGCAGCTGGACGGGAGGGCCCTACGAGCAGTACTTC. This sequence encodes CASSWTGGPYEQYF.

V usage is TRBV7-3 and J usage is TRBJ2-1, with D possibly matching TRBD2 (7 bases). Deletions cut 5 bases from V and 2 bases from J, with 16 bases between. This CDR3 spans 16 amino acids. Germline V gene lookup returns CDR1 SGHTA and CDR2 FQGTGA. DNA for the CDR3: TGTGCCAGCAGCCCGGGAGCGGGACAAACCTACAATGAGCAGTTCTTC. Residues: CASSPGAGQTYNEQFF.

The rearrangement uses TRBV25-1 and TRBJ2-3; D gene unclear. Deletions cut 2 bases from V and 6 bases from J, with 3 bases between. Germline V gene data show CDR1 as MGHDK and CDR2 as SYGVNS. The CDR3 runs 11 residues. The CDR3 region has the DNA TGTGCCAGCAGTGAACTTGATACGCAGTATTTT. The encoded protein is CASSELDTQYF.

The rearrangement uses TRBV14 and TRBJ2-3; no clear D. CDR3 length: 14 amino acids. Germline V gene lookup returns CDR1 SGHDN and CDR2 FVKESK. V lost 4 bases to trimming and J lost 4 bases, with 12 bases between them. Here the CDR3 reads CASSPLSYADTQYF. In nucleotides, the CDR3 is TGTGCCAGCAGCCCCCTGAGTTATGCAGATACGCAGTATTTT.

This clone was detected only once. J is TRBJ2-5 and V is TRBV4-1; TRBD2 matches 9 bases. CDR1 and CDR2 from the germline V gene are MGHRA and YSYEKL. The CDR3 contains 16 residues. The trim removed 5 bases at V and 0 bases at J, leaving 7 bases unmatched. The chain's CDR3 is CASSLSGRPYQETQYF. Here the CDR3 DNA reads TGCGCCAGCAGCTTGAGCGGGAGGCCGTACCAAGAGACCCAGTACTTC.

The chain couples TRBV5-4 to TRBJ1-2, with a tentative D call TRBD1 (5 bases). V lost 0 bases and J 3 bases, leaving 15 bases between the germline ends. CDR1 and CDR2 (germline): SGHNT, YYREEE (reference sequence). There are 16 residues in the CDR3. As DNA, the CDR3 is TGTGCCAGCAGCTTGGCTGGAGGGGAATCGTACTATGGCTACACCTTC. Its protein product is CASSLAGGESYYGYTF.

A note on this clone: This sample also contains other DNA sequences that code for the same CDR3. This chain links TRBV5-1 with TRBJ1-4; possible D gene TRBD1, 5 bases. The V end was cut by 5 bases, the J end by 2 bases, with 13 bases between. Germline V gene sequence: CDR1 SGHRS, CDR2 YFSETQ. The CDR3 has 15 residues. The CDR3 protein is CASSRRGATNEKLFF. The CDR3, as DNA: TGCGCCAGCAGTCGAAGGGGAGCGACTAATGAAAAACTGTTTTTT.

The gene calls are TRBV9 and TRBJ2-5; TRBD1 agrees at 10 bases. CDR3 length: 16 amino acids. Germline CDR1 is SGDLS and CDR2 is YYNGEE. The trim removed 4 bases at V and 4 bases at J, leaving 10 bases unmatched. DNA for the CDR3: TGTGCCAGCAGCCCCCGCAACCGGGACAGGGGAGAGACCCAGTACTTC. Translated, it gives CASSPRNRDRGETQYF.

The rearrangement uses TRBV5-1 and TRBJ2-3, with TRBD1 matching 7 bases. The CDR3 contains 18 residues. Trimming removed 5 bases from V and 3 bases from J; junction bases left unmatched: 18. Looked up from germline, CDR1 is SGHRS and CDR2 is YFSETQ. The CDR3 reads CASSSGGMSSRRTDTQYF. For the CDR3, the DNA is TGCGCCAGCAGTTCAGGGGGAATGTCTTCTAGAAGAACAGATACGCAGTATTTT.

The V and J genes are TRBV25-1 and TRBJ1-3; tentative D call: TRBD1 (5 bases). V dropped 3 bases and J dropped 4 bases, with 13 bases sitting between them. The CDR3 length is 15 residues. Germline lookup yields CDR1 MGHDK and CDR2 SYGVNS. The CDR3 protein is CASSDYGGAGNTIYF. The DNA for the CDR3 is TGTGCCAGCAGTGATTACGGTGGGGCCGGAAACACCATATATTTT.

J is TRBJ2-1 and V is TRBV19; D ambiguous. This CDR3 contains 14 residues. V gave up 3 bases and J gave up 8 bases, with 14 bases separating them. Germline V gene sequence: CDR1 LNHDA, CDR2 SQIVND (reference sequence). CDR3 sequence reads: CASSMVDSFHEQFF. For the CDR3, the DNA is TGTGCCAGTAGTATGGTGGATTCCTTCCATGAGCAGTTCTTC.

The chain couples TRBV7-9 to TRBJ2-1, with 10 bases identical to TRBD2. V lost 3 bases to trimming and J lost 4 bases; unmatched junction nucleotides: 6. The CDR3 consists of 16 residues. Germline CDR1 is SEHNR and CDR2 is FQNEAQ (reference sequence). As DNA, the CDR3 is TGTGCCAGCAGCTTTCAAGCGGGAGGGTATTACAATGAGCAGTTCTTC. Translated, it gives CASSFQAGGYYNEQFF.

The chain joins TRBV2 to TRBJ1-2, with TRBD1 matching over 9 bases. J gave up 0 bases and V 3 bases, and 5 bases lay outside the gene matches. The length of the CDR3 is 16 residues. Per the germline V gene, CDR1 is SNHLY and CDR2 is FYNNEI. Here the CDR3 DNA reads TGTGCCAGCAGTGAGACAGGGGGTGAGGCTAACTATGGCTACACCTTC. Residues: CASSETGGEANYGYTF.

The chain has TRBV5-1 and TRBJ2-1, with 11 bases aligning to TRBD1. The CDR3 is made up of 16 amino acids. With 4 bases clipped from V and 2 bases from J, the junction kept 5 bases outside the gene matches. The germline V gene has CDR1 SGHRS and CDR2 YFSETQ. CDR3: CASSLRTGGPYNEQFF. Here the CDR3 DNA reads TGCGCCAGCAGCCTGAGGACAGGGGGCCCCTACAATGAGCAGTTCTTC.

The chain recombines TRBV5-1 with TRBJ2-1; TRBD2 matches 8 bases. There are 17 residues in the CDR3. Germline V gene lookup returns CDR1 SGHRS and CDR2 YFSETQ. With 4 bases clipped from V and 9 bases from J, the junction kept 18 bases outside the gene matches. The CDR3 loop reads CASSGGPAGGRDGEQFF. In nucleotides, the CDR3 is TGCGCCAGCAGCGGGGGACCGGCGGGAGGACGAGATGGTGAGCAGTTCTTC.